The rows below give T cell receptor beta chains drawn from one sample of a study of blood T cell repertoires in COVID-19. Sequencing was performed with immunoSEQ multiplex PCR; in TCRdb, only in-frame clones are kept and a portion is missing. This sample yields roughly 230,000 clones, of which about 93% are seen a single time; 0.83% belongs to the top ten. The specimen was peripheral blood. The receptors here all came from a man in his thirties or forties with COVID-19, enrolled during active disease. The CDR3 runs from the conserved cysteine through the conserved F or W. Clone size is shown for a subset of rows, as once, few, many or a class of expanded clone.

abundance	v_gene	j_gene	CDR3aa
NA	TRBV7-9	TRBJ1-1	CASSSWRQGPYTEAFF
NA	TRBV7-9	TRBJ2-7	CASSFGRLAGGGRYEQYF
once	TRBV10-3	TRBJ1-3	CASNDPGQGPGNTIYF
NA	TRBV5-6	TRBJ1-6	CASSFGTGDNSPLHF
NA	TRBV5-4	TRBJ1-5	CASSLDGLSNQPQHF
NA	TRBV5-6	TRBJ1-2	CASSFGRTAYGYTF
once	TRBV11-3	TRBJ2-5	CASSLGLGQKETQYF
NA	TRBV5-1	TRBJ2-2	CASSLPPGGARTGELFF
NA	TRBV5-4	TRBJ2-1	CASSPNRGNYNEQFF
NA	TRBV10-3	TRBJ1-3	CAISELGDSGNTIYF
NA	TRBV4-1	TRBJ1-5	CASSQGSARSNQPQHF
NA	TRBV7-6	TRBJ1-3	CASSLTVPGQGSGNTIYF
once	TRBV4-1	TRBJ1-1	CASSQVDREGTEAFF
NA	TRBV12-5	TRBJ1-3	CASGLVVVLGRGNTIYF
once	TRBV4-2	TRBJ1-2	CASSQGPREYTF
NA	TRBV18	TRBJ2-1	CASSRLLAGNEQFF
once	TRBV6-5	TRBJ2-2	CASSFSGTGGSGELFF
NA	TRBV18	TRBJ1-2	CASSSTDAYGYTF
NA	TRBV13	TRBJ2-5	CASSLGGGRQETQYF
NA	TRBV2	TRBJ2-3	CASSRDRGKTDTQYF
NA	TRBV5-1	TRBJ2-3	CASSLATSTDTQYF
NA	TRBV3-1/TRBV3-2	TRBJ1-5	CASSPQGGQPQHF
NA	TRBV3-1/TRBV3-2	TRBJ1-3	CASSQVPGTSGNTIYF
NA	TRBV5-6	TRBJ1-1	CASSLVEARRAFF
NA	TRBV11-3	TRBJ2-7	CASSLDLSGLEDYEQYF
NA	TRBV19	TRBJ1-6	CASSIGTANSPLHF
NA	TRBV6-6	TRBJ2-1	CASSPPDRAGEQFF
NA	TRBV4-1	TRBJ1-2	CASSQVRLTDYGYTF
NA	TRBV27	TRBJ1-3	CASSRRGSGNTIYF
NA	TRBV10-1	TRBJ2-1	CASSEAGGSANEQFF
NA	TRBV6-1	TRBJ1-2	CASSTTRGQGGYTF
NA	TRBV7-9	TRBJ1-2	CASSYEGVYGYTF
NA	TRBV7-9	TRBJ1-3	CASSPPWQAFSGNTIYF
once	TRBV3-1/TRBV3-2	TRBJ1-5	CASSLNGGAGRNQPQHF
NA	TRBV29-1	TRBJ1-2	CSVARTGEYGYTF
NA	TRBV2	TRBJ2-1	CASAYGGVNEQFF
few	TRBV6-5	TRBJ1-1	CASSYSPGQPEAFF
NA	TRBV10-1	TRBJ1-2	CASSPGGGLGLNYGYTF
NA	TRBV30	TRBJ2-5	CAWTLAGGGGTQYF
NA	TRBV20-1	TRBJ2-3	CSASLSDTQYF
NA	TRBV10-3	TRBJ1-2	CAISWDSYYGYTF
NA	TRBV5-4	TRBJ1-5	CASSWEDQPQHF
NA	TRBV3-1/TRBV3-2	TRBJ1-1	CASSPRGTGDTEAFF
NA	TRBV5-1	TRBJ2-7	CASSLRRQNYEQYF
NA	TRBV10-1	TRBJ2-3	CASSESRGSTDTQYF
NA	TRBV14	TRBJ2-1	CASSQGFGAGRYNEQFF
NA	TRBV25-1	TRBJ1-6	CASTRGRDGISPLHF
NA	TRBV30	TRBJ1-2	CAWSGSRGRADGYTF
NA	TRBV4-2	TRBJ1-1	CASSQGGQMNTEAFF
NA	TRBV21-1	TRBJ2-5	CASSKGPGGEETQYF
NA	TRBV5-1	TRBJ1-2	CASSPAPGQGTNYGYTF
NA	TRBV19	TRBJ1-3	CASSIARSSRSSGNTIYF
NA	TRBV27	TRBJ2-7	CASSLNPLLRAEQYF
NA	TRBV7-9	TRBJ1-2	CASSSGQGLYGYTF
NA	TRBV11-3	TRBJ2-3	CASSPGLAGGVDTQYF
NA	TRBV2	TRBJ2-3	CASSTGGAGDTQYF
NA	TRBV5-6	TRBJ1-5	CASSQGQQPQHF
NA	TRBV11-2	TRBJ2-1	CASSLGLPYNEQFF
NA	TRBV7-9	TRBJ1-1	CASSLLTGRNTEAFF
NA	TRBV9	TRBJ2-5	CASSVGPREETQYF